These 5 T cell receptor beta chains were all obtained from the same sample, sequenced in a study of cytomegalovirus exposure and HLA in healthy donors. PCR amplification relied on 60 Vbeta primers (plus 13 Jbeta primers). Measured with immunoSEQ multiplex PCR; TCRdb has only the in-frame clones, and not every one. The data contain tens of thousands of clones, just under 75% of them seen just once; the ten biggest clones take up roughly 6.3%. Sequencing was done on a sample of PBMCs. These receptors came from a man aged 30 to 45 in good health and CMV-seronegative.

This rearrangement joins TRBV6-6 to TRBJ1-5, with 9 nucleotides matching TRBD1. In germline, CDR1 is MNHNY, CDR2 SVGAGI (reference sequence). Trimming took 6 bases from V and 0 from J; bases not matched to a gene: 3. The CDR3 runs to 15 residues. Here the CDR3 DNA reads TGTGCCAGCAGGGGGGACAGGGATAGCAATCAGCCCCAGCATTTT. It is translated as CASRGDRDSNQPQHF.

The chain couples TRBV28 to TRBJ2-5; a possible D gene is TRBD1 (5 bases). Germline V gene lookup returns CDR1 MDHEN and CDR2 SYDVKM. The V gene lost 3 bases and the J gene lost 6 bases, with 14 bases spanning the gap. CDR3 length: 14 amino acids. The CDR3 spells CASSFGWGGKTQYF. CDR3 coding DNA: TGTGCCAGCAGTTTTGGATGGGGCGGAAAGACCCAGTACTTC.

The V call is TRBV7-2, the J call TRBJ2-5; perhaps TRBD1 as D (6 bases). The CDR3 runs 13 residues. Trimming removed 5 bases from V and 3 bases from J, with 10 bases in between. The germline V gene has CDR1 SGHTA and CDR2 FQGNSA. The CDR3 coding sequence is TGTGCCAGCAGCGAGGACAGCGAAGAGACCCAGTACTTC. It codes for CASSEDSEETQYF. The full variable domain, in which reference TRBV7-2 and TRBJ2-5 provide the parts outside the CDR3, is GAGVSQSPSNKVTEKGKDVELRCDPISGHTALYWYRQSLGQGLEFLIYFQGNSAPDKSGLPSDRFSAERTGGSVSTLTIQRTQQEDSAVYLCASSEDSEETQYFGPGTRLLVL.

Only a few counts were recorded for this clone. The rearrangement uses TRBV5-1 and TRBJ1-4; D gene unclear. Germline V gene lookup returns CDR1 SGHRS and CDR2 YFSETQ. CDR3 length: 15 amino acids. V lost 0 bases and J lost 5, with 11 bases in between. The CDR3 sequence: CASSLEGTGNEKLFF. As DNA, the CDR3 is TGCGCCAGCAGCTTGGAGGGAACGGGGAATGAAAAACTGTTTTTT.

The chain employs TRBV28 and TRBJ1-4; 9 bases are shared with TRBD1. Per germline, CDR1 MDHEN and CDR2 SYDVKM. The length of the CDR3 is 15 residues. The V and J ends lost 5 bases and 7 bases, in that order; junction bases with no gene match: 8. The DNA of the CDR3 is TGTGCCAGCAGTACCCAACAGGGGGCGGGTGAAAAACTGTTTTTT. Protein: CASSTQQGAGEKLFF.